This TCR beta chain derives from a study of CD8+ T cells in alopecia areata. Notes on the study in general: More clonal than normal scalp was lesional scalp, particularly alopecia totalis/universalis.

Trimming shortened V by 5 bases and J by 3 bases, and 9 bases separated the two germline ends. The CDR3 runs to 12 residues. Germline V gene data show CDR1 as SGHDT and CDR2 as YYEEEE. This clone was counted only a few times. Its antigen remains unidentified. cDNA reverse transcribed from extracted RNA served as the sequencing template. Assay used: immunoSEQ multiplex PCR; TCRdb lists only in-frame clones, some missing. The sample comprises some 160,000 clones, about three fifths of which are singletons, and 0.75% to 0.95% rests with the top ten. Specified treatment: oral pan-JAK inhibitor, 5-10 mg twice daily.

This receptor was identified in a human donor with alopecia areata. The chain employs TRBV5-6 and TRBJ2-7; D perhaps matches TRBD2 (6 bases). This specimen consisted of CD4+ T cells sorted from blood, obtained at week 4, from a patient treated with tofacitinib. The chain's CDR3 is CASSGGIYEQYF. DNA of the CDR3: TGTGCCAGCAGTGGGGGGATCTACGAGCAGTACTTC.